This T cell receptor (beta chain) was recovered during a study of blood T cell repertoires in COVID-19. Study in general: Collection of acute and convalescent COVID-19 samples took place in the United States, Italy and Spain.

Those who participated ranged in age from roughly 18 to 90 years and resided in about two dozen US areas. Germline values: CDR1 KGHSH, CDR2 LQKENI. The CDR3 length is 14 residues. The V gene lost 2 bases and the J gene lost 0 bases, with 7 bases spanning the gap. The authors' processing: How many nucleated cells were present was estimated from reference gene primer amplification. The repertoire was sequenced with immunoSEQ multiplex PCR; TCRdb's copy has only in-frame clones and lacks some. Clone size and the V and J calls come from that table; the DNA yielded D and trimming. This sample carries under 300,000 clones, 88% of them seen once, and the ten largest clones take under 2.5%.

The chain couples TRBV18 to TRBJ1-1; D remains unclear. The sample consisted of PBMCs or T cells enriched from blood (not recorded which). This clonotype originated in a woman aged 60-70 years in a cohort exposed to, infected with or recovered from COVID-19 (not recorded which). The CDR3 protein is CASSPEWLNTEAFF. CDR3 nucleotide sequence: TGTGCCAGCTCACCAGAATGGCTGAACACTGAAGCTTTCTTT.